The clone carrying this T cell receptor (beta chain) has at least ten counts. Its target is not known. Treg sorting used a CD4+CD25+CD127-/low gate. This CDR3 has 14 residues. The germline V gene has CDR1 SEHNR and CDR2 FQNEAQ (reference sequence). The V gene lost 4 bases and the J gene lost 1 base, with 10 bases spanning the gap. Points from the study as a whole: Larger-cohort validation covered only one TCR beta V-J rearrangement.

TCRdb fed the 5' RACE reads into MiXCR, producing one record per CDR3 protein. The sample contains some 30,000 distinct CDR3 sequences, 25% to 30% of which appear only once. This chain connects TRBV7-9 to TRBJ1-1; no reliable D call. The sequenced material came from tumor-infiltrating Tregs sorted from the breast tumor. This sequence was found in a female donor with breast cancer. CDR3 loop: CASSYGLRNTEAFF. The CDR3 nucleotides are TGTGCCAGCAGCTACGGACTTCGGAACACTGAAGCTTTCTTT. Full variable domain (outside the CDR3, taken from reference TRBV7-9 and TRBJ1-1): DTGVSQNPRHKITKRGQNVTFRCDPISEHNRLYWYRQTLGQGPEFLTYFQNEAQLEKSRLLSDRFSAERPKGSFSTLEIQRTEQGDSAMYLCASSYGLRNTEAFFGQGTRLTVV.